This entry describes one TCR beta chain. The assay was immunoSEQ multiplex PCR, and TCRdb's table has in-frame clones only and misses some. The profile shows around 40,000 clones, about 91% of them singletons. These data are taken from a study of blood T cell repertoires in COVID-19. This clonotype was sampled from a woman under 40 in a cohort sampled during active COVID-19. Sequenced: peripheral blood.

In DNA, the CDR3 is TGTGCCAGCAGTGAAGCAGCGGACTTCTATACGCAGTATTTT. Its protein is CASSEAADFYTQYF. The chain carries TRBV6-1 and TRBJ2-3; a weak D match, TRBD2 (5 bases). The CDR3 runs 14 residues. Germline V lookup: CDR1 MNHNS, CDR2 SASEGT. Trimming removed 0 bases from V and 7 bases from J, with 11 bases in between.